This T cell receptor beta chain was identified in a study of human T cells and chemical hapten exposure. Study-level background: Patients were mainly female, each with alopecia areata, totalis or universalis. General study results and limits: Compared to controls, expanded TCRs made significantly more large clusters of similar CDR3s.

What the library attached to individual cDNA molecules were unique molecular identifiers. TCRdb reprocessed the RACE reads via MiXCR and lists one record per CDR3 protein. The sample lists 65,000 to 95,000 distinct CDR3 sequences, 12% occurring once. Time point denoted: patch test 1, 2 weeks after DPC sensitization. Treatment reported: therapeutic diphenylcyclopropenone sensitization with weekly scalp DPC. Unfractionated whole blood yielded the extracted total RNA. This clonotype was seen repeatedly, ten times or more. No antigen is known for it. Germline assignment: CDR1 MNHEY and CDR2 SVGAGI. V lost 6 bases and J lost 11, with 16 bases in between. The CDR3 consists of 12 residues.

Here the sequenced sample was whole blood, taken in connection with sensitization to the hapten diphenylcyclopropenone (DPC). This rearrangement joins TRBV6-5 to TRBJ1-1; no definite D call. The source is a woman aged 55-70 years with alopecia areata. Some clones in this sample may be carry-over from other donors' samples. The CDR3 sequence is CASRAPLQGAFF. The CDR3 DNA reads TGTGCCAGCAGGGCCCCACTTCAAGGGGCTTTCTTT.